Below, 12 T cell receptor beta chains from the same sample are listed, as sequenced in a study of Graves' ophthalmopathy and Graves' hyperthyroidism. Amplifying from RNA transcripts, the study obtained TCR beta CDR3 regions. HTBI primers were used in a first-round RT-PCR, which preceded a second-round multiplex PCR. TCRdb independently ran MiXCR on the multiplex PCR reads; one entry per CDR3 protein. The table lists some 380,000 distinct CDR3 sequences, 15% of them singletons. Sample: peripheral blood. These receptors all stem from a woman between 18 and 29 years old with stable Graves' hyperthyroidism.

This clonotype showed up many times. V gene TRBV6-5 combines with J gene TRBJ1-1; D is undetermined. Germline V gene data show CDR1 as MNHEY and CDR2 as SVGAGI. With 6 bases removed from V and 4 bases from J, the gap between germline ends came to 12 bases. This CDR3 has 13 residues. DNA for the CDR3: TGTGCCAGCAGGTTACAAAGAGGCACTGAAGCTTTCTTT. Encoded protein: CASRLQRGTEAFF.

The sample holds many counts of this clonotype. This chain uses TRBV29-1 with TRBJ2-7, with D maybe TRBD2 (6 bases). The CDR3 has 14 residues. Trimming pared 4 bases from V and 1 base from J, leaving 14 bases between. Per the germline V gene, CDR1 is SQVTM and CDR2 is ANQGSEA. The CDR3 coding sequence is TGCAGCGTTGTCTCGGGGGTTCGTTCCTACGAGCAGTACTTC. Translating gives CSVVSGVRSYEQYF.

This clonotype appeared many times. The rearrangement joins TRBV7-2 to TRBJ2-7, with D perhaps matching TRBD2 (6 bases). The CDR3 sequence is 12 residues long. Germline V lookup: CDR1 SGHTA, CDR2 FQGNSA. Trimming shortened V by 4 bases and J by 4 bases, and 8 bases separated the two germline ends. CDR3: CASSWAGYEQYF. CDR3 coding DNA: TGTGCCAGCAGCTGGGCGGGATACGAGCAGTACTTC. The complete variable domain, with remaining parts taken from reference TRBV7-2 and TRBJ2-7, reads GAGVSQSPSNKVTEKGKDVELRCDPISGHTALYWYRQSLGQGLEFLIYFQGNSAPDKSGLPSDRFSAERTGGSVSTLTIQRTQQEDSAVYLCASSWAGYEQYFGPGTRLTVT.

This clonotype was counted many times. This chain joins TRBV19 and TRBJ1-2, with a tentative D call TRBD1 (5 bases). The V end was cut by 2 bases, the J end by 8 bases, with 15 bases between. Germline V gene data show CDR1 as LNHDA and CDR2 as SQIVND (reference sequence). CDR3 size: 14 residues. Here the CDR3 reads CASSIRETVGGYTF. The CDR3 coding sequence is TGTGCCAGTAGTATAAGGGAGACAGTTGGCGGCTACACCTTC.

This clonotype was seen repeatedly, ten times or more. The chain carries TRBV12-3 or TRBV12-4 and TRBJ1-6, with D possibly TRBD1 on 5 matching bases. This CDR3 spans 12 amino acids. Trimming removed 4 bases from V and 7 bases from J, with 5 bases in between. CDR3: CASSWGNSPLHF. CDR3 nucleotides: TGTGCCAGCAGTTGGGGGAATTCACCCCTCCACTTT.

Ten or more counts support this clonotype. The J gene is TRBJ2-2, the V gene TRBV12-5; D not certain. This CDR3 has 13 residues. In germline, CDR1 is LGHNT, CDR2 FRNRAP. The V and J ends lost 0 bases and 6 bases respectively, with 5 bases between them. CDR3: CASGLVPPGELFF. CDR3 coding DNA: TGTGCTAGTGGTTTGGTACCACCCGGGGAGCTGTTTTTT.

This clonotype occurred many times. This chain uses TRBV6-1 with TRBJ1-1; D not resolved. V lost 7 bases to trimming and J lost 5 bases, with 20 bases between them. The CDR3 covers 15 residues. CDR1 is MNHNS and CDR2 is SASEGT in the germline V gene. The CDR3 loop reads CASTLTLGRRTEAFF. DNA of the CDR3: TGTGCCAGCACCCTCACGCTGGGGAGGAGGACTGAAGCTTTCTTT.

This clonotype was recorded many times. The chain uses TRBV2 and TRBJ1-5; TRBD1 agrees at 8 bases. Looked up from germline, CDR1 is SNHLY and CDR2 is FYNNEI. Trimming at V came to 3 bases and at J to 5 bases, leaving 3 bases not matched to a gene. The CDR3 consists of 14 residues. CDR3 in DNA: TGTGCCAGCAGTGAGAACAGGGGGGATCAGCCCCAGCATTTT. Translating gives CASSENRGDQPQHF.

The chain links TRBV5-1 to TRBJ2-7, with D perhaps TRBD1 (6 bases). Looked up from germline, CDR1 is SGHRS and CDR2 is YFSETQ. CDR3 length equals 14 residues. The V end lost 9 bases, the J end lost 4 bases, and 20 bases lay between the germline ends. CDR3 in DNA: TGCGCCACCAGGGCCCGGACAGAATCTTACGAGCAGTACTTC. Residues: CATRARTESYEQYF. The entire variable domain, with the rest obtained from reference TRBV5-1 and TRBJ2-7, is as follows: KAGVTQTPRYLIKTRGQQVTLSCSPISGHRSVSWYQQTPGQGLQFLFEYFSETQRNKGNFPGRFSGRQFSNSRSEMNVSTLELGDSALYLCATRARTESYEQYFGPGTRLTVT.

This clonotype occurred many times. V gene TRBV27 combines with J gene TRBJ1-2, with D perhaps TRBD1 (6 bases). Germline values: CDR1 MNHEY, CDR2 SMNVEV (reference sequence). There are 15 residues in the CDR3. Trimming cost V 8 bases and J 5 bases, with 21 bases left between them. CDR3 residues: CASSAQEGGGYGYTF. CDR3 in DNA: TGTGCCAGCTCTGCGCAGGAAGGGGGTGGGTATGGCTACACCTTC.

This clonotype came up many times. CDR3 sequence reads: CASSYVGDYGYTF. CDR3 bases: TGTGCCAGCAGTTACGTCGGGGACTATGGCTACACCTTC. This rearrangement joins TRBV6-5 to TRBJ1-2; D is unresolved. This CDR3 has 13 residues. Looked up from germline, CDR1 is MNHEY and CDR2 is SVGAGI. Trimming took off 2 bases at V and 3 bases at J, with 7 bases between the two ends.

The V gene is TRBV12-3 or TRBV12-4, the J gene TRBJ1-5; D is ambiguous. The V gene lost 9 bases and the J gene lost 0 bases, with 18 bases spanning the gap. This CDR3 is 16 amino acids long. The DNA of the CDR3 is TGTGCCAGTTGCAGGCTTGCTCCTTATAGCAATCAGCCCCAGCATTTT. This codes for CASCRLAPYSNQPQHF.